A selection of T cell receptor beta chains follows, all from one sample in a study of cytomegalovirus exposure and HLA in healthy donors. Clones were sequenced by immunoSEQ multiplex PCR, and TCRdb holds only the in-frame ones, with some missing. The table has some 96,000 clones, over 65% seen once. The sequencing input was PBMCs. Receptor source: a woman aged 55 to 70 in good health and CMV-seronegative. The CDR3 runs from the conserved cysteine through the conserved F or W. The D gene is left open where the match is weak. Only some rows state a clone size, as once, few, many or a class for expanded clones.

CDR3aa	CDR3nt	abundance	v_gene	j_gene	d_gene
CASSIRDLDTQYF	TGTGCCAGTAGTATACGGGATTTGGATACGCAGTATTTT	few	TRBV19	TRBJ2-3	-
CASSYSIQGGYTF	TGTGCCAGCAGTTACTCGATCCAGGGTGGCTACACCTTC	-	TRBV6-5	TRBJ1-2	-
CASSTGISTEAFF	TGTGCCAGCTCCACAGGCATTAGCACTGAAGCTTTCTTT	few	TRBV11-2	TRBJ1-1	-
CASTATGLLNTEAFF	TGTGCCAGTACCGCGACAGGACTGCTGAACACTGAAGCTTTCTTT	once	TRBV19	TRBJ1-1	-
CSVEFTGSARTFF	TGCAGCGTTGAATTCACAGGGAGCGCGAGGACTTTCTTT	-	TRBV29-1	TRBJ1-1	-
CASSQAPLQGSNYGYTF	TGCGCCAGCAGCCAAGCCCCACTCCAGGGGTCTAACTATGGCTACACCTTC	-	TRBV4-3	TRBJ1-2	-
CASSFFLQGGDEQFF	TGTGCCAGCAGCTTTTTCCTACAGGGTGGAGATGAGCAGTTCTTC	-	TRBV5-6	TRBJ2-1	-
CASSALDRGLGEAFF	TGTGCCAGCAGTGCCCTGGACAGAGGGCTCGGTGAAGCTTTCTTT	-	TRBV25-1	TRBJ1-1	-
CASSTTGTRGETQYF	TGTGCCAGCAGCACGACCGGGACTAGAGGAGAGACCCAGTACTTC	-	TRBV21-1	TRBJ2-5	-
CASSFPTGYNEQFF	TGCGCCAGCAGCTTCCCCACAGGGTACAATGAGCAGTTCTTC	few	TRBV5-1	TRBJ2-1	-
CASSPRGGSGNEQFF	TGTGCCAGCAGCCCACGCGGCGGGAGCGGCAATGAGCAGTTCTTC	once	TRBV5-4	TRBJ2-1	TRBD2
CASSSRTSGAGTGELFF	TGTGCCAGCAGCTCACGGACTAGCGGGGCCGGCACCGGGGAGCTGTTTTTT	-	TRBV9	TRBJ2-2	TRBD2
CASRTSWTGNYGYTF	TGTGCCAGTAGGACGTCCTGGACAGGGAACTATGGCTACACCTTC	-	TRBV19	TRBJ1-2	TRBD1
CASSYSITSATRAQHF	TGTGCCAGCAGTTACTCTATCACCTCGGCGACGAGGGCTCAGCATTTT	-	TRBV6-5	TRBJ1-5	-
CSVEETSVNTGELFF	TGCAGCGTTGAAGAGACTAGCGTGAACACCGGGGAGCTGTTTTTT	-	TRBV29-1	TRBJ2-2	TRBD2
CASTTRGGSTEAFF	TGTGCCAGTACCACCCGAGGGGGAAGCACTGAAGCTTTCTTT	-	TRBV19	TRBJ1-1	-
CASSFRGTGGPYNEQFF	TGTGCCAGCAGTTTCCGAGGAACGGGAGGGCCTTACAATGAGCAGTTCTTC	-	TRBV27	TRBJ2-1	TRBD2
CASSRTGTSGRATDTQYF	TGCGCCAGCAGCCGGACCGGGACTAGCGGGAGGGCCACAGATACGCAGTATTTT	-	TRBV4-1	TRBJ2-3	TRBD2
CASSSRGQGGYTF	TGTGCCAGCAGTTCACGGGGACAAGGTGGCTACACCTTC	-	TRBV27	TRBJ1-2	-
CASNMGLAGGLGGQETQYF	TGTGCCAGCAACATGGGACTAGCGGGAGGCTTAGGAGGACAAGAGACCCAGTACTTC	-	TRBV9	TRBJ2-5	TRBD2
CASSLVDTENTEAFF	TGTGCCAGCAGCTTGGTGGACACCGAGAACACTGAAGCTTTCTTT	-	TRBV5-6	TRBJ1-1	-
CAISEKVRSNTGELFF	TGTGCCATCAGTGAGAAAGTGCGTTCAAACACCGGGGAGCTGTTTTTT	-	TRBV10-3	TRBJ2-2	-
CASSSTGTEQYF	TGTGCCAGCAGCTCAACAGGGACGGAGCAGTACTTC	-	TRBV7-9	TRBJ2-7	-
CASSLAGVPNQPQHF	TGTGCCAGCAGCTTGGCAGGGGTCCCTAATCAGCCCCAGCATTTT	-	TRBV5-4	TRBJ1-5	-
CASRPSTGLPYEQYF	TGTGCCAGCAGACCTTCGACAGGGTTGCCCTACGAGCAGTACTTC	-	TRBV6-5	TRBJ2-7	TRBD1
CASSPGQIYEQYF	TGTGCCAGCAGCCCGGGACAGATCTACGAGCAGTACTTC	-	TRBV27	TRBJ2-7	TRBD1
CTSSQEEREFPRHEQYF	TGCACCAGCAGCCAAGAAGAGAGGGAGTTTCCTCGCCACGAGCAGTACTTC	-	TRBV1	TRBJ2-7	-
CASITGQGRYNEQFF	TGTGCCAGCATCACCGGACAGGGGAGGTACAATGAGCAGTTCTTC	-	TRBV6-6	TRBJ2-1	TRBD1
CASSPRDRGMNTEAFF	TGCGCCAGCAGCCCCCGGGACAGGGGTATGAACACTGAAGCTTTCTTT	-	TRBV5-1	TRBJ1-1	TRBD1
CASSRGWGVDYEQYF	TGTGCCAGCAGCCGCGGGTGGGGAGTCGACTACGAGCAGTACTTC	-	TRBV5-4	TRBJ2-7	-
CASSIRTGPMNTEAFF	TGTGCCAGTAGTATCAGGACAGGTCCGATGAACACTGAAGCTTTCTTT	-	TRBV19	TRBJ1-1	TRBD1
CSVEEGAGADNEQFF	TGCAGCGTTGAAGAGGGGGCAGGGGCGGACAATGAGCAGTTCTTC	-	TRBV29-1	TRBJ2-1	-
CSARANYGYTF	TGCAGCGCGAGGGCGAACTATGGCTACACCTTC	-	TRBV29-1	TRBJ1-2	-
CASSLSWSRDREGEYYGYTF	TGCGCCAGCAGCTTAAGCTGGTCCCGGGACAGGGAGGGAGAGTACTATGGCTACACCTTC	-	TRBV5-1	TRBJ1-2	TRBD1
CASSQGPGAGPLGGELFF	TGTGCCAGCAGCCAAGGCCCTGGGGCCGGGCCCTTGGGCGGGGAGCTGTTTTTT	-	TRBV4-2	TRBJ2-2	-
CASSQDQGIEQYF	TGCGCCAGCAGCCAAGATCAGGGTATCGAGCAGTACTTC	few	TRBV4-1	TRBJ2-7	-
CASSFLRDGQRSTSGHGYTF	TGCGCCAGCAGCTTTCTCCGGGACGGACAGAGGAGCACATCCGGGCACGGCTACACCTTC	-	TRBV5-1	TRBJ1-2	-
CATQDRVVYGYTF	TGTGCCACCCAGGACAGAGTTGTATATGGCTACACCTTC	once	TRBV19	TRBJ1-2	-
CASSESRAFSEKLFF	TGTGCCAGCAGTGAATCCAGGGCCTTTTCGGAAAAACTGTTTTTT	few	TRBV6-1	TRBJ1-4	-
CASSPIAPGQGPYEQYF	TGTGCCAGCAGTCCCATCGCCCCGGGACAGGGGCCCTACGAGCAGTACTTC	-	TRBV28	TRBJ2-7	TRBD1
CAWSTGRDTRQETQYF	TGTGCCTGGAGTACCGGCCGGGACACCCGCCAAGAGACCCAGTACTTC	-	TRBV30	TRBJ2-5	-
CSARDPNEQYF	TGCAGTGCTAGAGATCCCAACGAGCAGTACTTC	-	TRBV20-1	TRBJ2-7	-
CASSLQGEAFF	TGTGCCAGCAGTTTACAGGGGGAAGCTTTCTTT	-	TRBV7-6	TRBJ1-1	TRBD1
CASSFVNGELFF	TGTGCCAGCAGCTTCGTTAACGGGGAGCTGTTTTTT	-	TRBV7-2	TRBJ2-2	-
CASRQGRNTEAFF	TGTGCCAGCCGACAGGGGAGGAACACTGAAGCTTTCTTT	few	TRBV18	TRBJ1-1	TRBD1
CSVAKRLAGDGEQYF	TGCAGCGTCGCAAAACGACTAGCGGGAGATGGCGAGCAGTACTTC	-	TRBV29-1	TRBJ2-7	TRBD2
CSVEPFSTDTQYF	TGCAGCGTTGAACCATTTAGCACAGATACGCAGTATTTT	-	TRBV29-1	TRBJ2-3	-
CAIRVGDRGASGYEQYF	TGTGCCATCAGGGTCGGGGACAGGGGCGCCTCGGGGTACGAGCAGTACTTC	-	TRBV10-3	TRBJ2-7	TRBD1
CASSKLTGGPTDTQYF	TGTGCCAGCAGCAAACTAACAGGGGGCCCCACAGATACGCAGTATTTT	-	TRBV28	TRBJ2-3	TRBD1